One sample yielded the 10 T cell receptor beta chains listed below, sequenced in a study of T cell responses to AZD1222 COVID-19 vaccine. Data came from immunoSEQ multiplex PCR; TCRdb stores just in-frame clones and leaves some out. The sample records more than 150,000 clones, around 90% being singletons. Sequencing used peripheral blood, obtained on day 0 of AZD1222 vaccination. The receptor set was obtained from an adult in good health.

The gene calls are TRBV30 and TRBJ1-3; 7 nucleotides agree with TRBD1. Germline CDR1 is GTSNPN and CDR2 is SVGIG (reference sequence). This CDR3 contains 14 residues. V was pared by 0 bases and J by 4 bases, with 3 bases of the junction left unmatched. The CDR3 loop is CAWSVLTGGNTIYF. The CDR3 nucleotides are TGTGCCTGGAGTGTACTGACAGGGGGAAACACCATATATTTT.

The genes are TRBV10-1 and TRBJ1-5, with 10 nucleotides matching TRBD1. Germline lookup yields CDR1 WNHNN and CDR2 SYGVQD (reference sequence). The CDR3 is 16 residues long. The trim removed 4 bases at V and 7 bases at J, leaving 10 bases unmatched. This CDR3 is CASSVPGQGLWQPQHF. CDR3 nucleotides: TGCGCCAGCAGTGTACCGGGACAGGGGCTTTGGCAGCCCCAGCATTTT.

The rearrangement joins TRBV5-6 to TRBJ1-2, with D tentatively TRBD1 (5 bases). Trimming took 5 bases from V and 0 from J, leaving 11 bases between them. Germline V gives CDR1 SGHDT, CDR2 YYEEEE. The CDR3 length is 14 residues. The CDR3 DNA is TGTGCCAGCAGACTCCAGGGTGCTAACTATGGCTACACCTTC. Residues: CASRLQGANYGYTF.

The genes are TRBV7-9 and TRBJ1-1; unclear D gene. The CDR3 totals 16 residues. Germline values: CDR1 SEHNR, CDR2 FQNEAQ (reference sequence). Trimming left V 0 bases short and J 1 base short, with 12 bases between. The CDR3 DNA is TGTGCCAGCAGCTTAGCGGTCCCCATAAAGAACACTGAAGCTTTCTTT. Translated, it gives CASSLAVPIKNTEAFF.

This clone was found once. V is TRBV7-2 and J is TRBJ2-2; 12 nucleotides match TRBD2. The germline V gene has CDR1 SGHTA and CDR2 FQGNSA. This CDR3 has 15 residues. V lost 6 bases and J lost 5; bases outside the gene matches: 4. The CDR3 reads CASRVTSGGTGELFF. In DNA form, the CDR3 reads TGTGCCAGCAGGGTAACTAGCGGGGGGACCGGGGAGCTGTTTTTT.

This chain uses TRBV2 with TRBJ1-6; weak D call: TRBD1 (6 bases). This CDR3 region has 13 residues. Germline assignment: CDR1 SNHLY and CDR2 FYNNEI. V lost 6 bases to trimming and J lost 14 bases, with 17 bases between them. CDR3 amino acids: CASSLDRIGTLHF. In nucleotides, the CDR3 is TGTGCCAGCAGCCTGGACAGAATTGGTACCCTCCACTTT.

This chain connects TRBV6-5 to TRBJ1-2; D uncertain. The CDR3 runs 14 residues. With 7 bases removed from V and 2 bases from J, the gap between germline ends came to 14 bases. Looked up from germline, CDR1 is MNHEY and CDR2 is SVGAGI. The DNA for the CDR3 is TGTGCCAGCACCAGTCGCTCAGGAAACTATGGCTACACCTTC. It translates to CASTSRSGNYGYTF.

The chain recombines TRBV11-2 with TRBJ2-1; D is undetermined. Per the germline V gene, CDR1 is SGHAT and CDR2 is FQNNGV. V was cut by 5 bases and J by 5 bases, with 10 bases left in between. This CDR3 comprises 13 residues. CDR3: CASSPAPHNEQFF. The CDR3 DNA reads TGTGCCAGCAGCCCCGCCCCCCACAATGAGCAGTTCTTC.

The chain employs TRBV9 and TRBJ2-1; 8 nucleotides agree with TRBD2. After removal of 0 bases from V and 7 bases from J, the junction contained 3 bases not matched to a gene. This CDR3 spans 14 amino acids. Germline V lookup: CDR1 SGDLS, CDR2 YYNGEE. The CDR3 sequence is CASSVAGGGNEQFF. CDR3 DNA sequence: TGTGCCAGCAGCGTAGCGGGAGGGGGTAATGAGCAGTTCTTC.

This rearrangement joins TRBV5-6 to TRBJ2-3; D perhaps matches TRBD2 (5 bases). The CDR3 has 14 residues. Germline lookup yields CDR1 SGHDT and CDR2 YYEEEE. V was clipped by 4 bases and J by 4 bases, with 13 bases between them. CDR3 sequence (DNA): TGTGCCAGCAGCCTAGGCGGGTGGGCAGATACGCAGTATTTT. Protein product: CASSLGGWADTQYF.